This TCR beta chain stems from a study of beta chain features in type 1 diabetes. Study outcomes and limitations: Shorter TCRB CDR3s, moderately but significantly so, marked every one of the four CD4+ subsets in Type 1 diabetes patients. For patients, the naive, central memory and Treg TCRB repertoires appeared more alike than for healthy donors.

CDR3 length equals 16 residues. Trimming removed 4 bases from V and 1 base from J; junction bases left unmatched: 5. CDR1 SGHRS and CDR2 YFSETQ come from the germline V gene. Investigators reverse transcribed all isolated RNA, so they sequenced expressed TCRB transcripts. Libraries were prepared by immunoSEQ multiplex PCR; TCRdb keeps only in-frame clonotypes and omits some of them. The sample includes almost 350,000 clones, around a fifth of them seen just once. A word on this clone: Its antigen is not identified.

The rearrangement uses TRBV5-1 and TRBJ2-5; 12 bases line up with TRBD2. Sequencing was performed on naive CD4+ T cells from blood. The receptor's source is a young woman in good health. The CDR3 reads CASSPGLAGFQETQYF. The CDR3 DNA is TGCGCCAGCAGCCCGGGACTAGCGGGTTTCCAAGAGACCCAGTACTTC. The whole variable domain, remainder taken from reference TRBV5-1 and TRBJ2-5, is KAGVTQTPRYLIKTRGQQVTLSCSPISGHRSVSWYQQTPGQGLQFLFEYFSETQRNKGNFPGRFSGRQFSNSRSEMNVSTLELGDSALYLCASSPGLAGFQETQYFGPGTRLLVL.